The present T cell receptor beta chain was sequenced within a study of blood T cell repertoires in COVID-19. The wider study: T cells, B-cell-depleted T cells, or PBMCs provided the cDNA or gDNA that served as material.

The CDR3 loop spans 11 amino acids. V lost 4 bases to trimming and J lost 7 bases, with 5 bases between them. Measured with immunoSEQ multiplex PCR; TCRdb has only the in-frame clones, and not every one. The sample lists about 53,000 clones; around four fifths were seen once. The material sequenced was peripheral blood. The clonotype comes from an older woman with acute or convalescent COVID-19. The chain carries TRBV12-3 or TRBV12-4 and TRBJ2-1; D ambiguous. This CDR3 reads CASSWRNEQFF. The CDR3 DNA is TGTGCCAGCAGTTGGCGGAATGAGCAGTTCTTC.